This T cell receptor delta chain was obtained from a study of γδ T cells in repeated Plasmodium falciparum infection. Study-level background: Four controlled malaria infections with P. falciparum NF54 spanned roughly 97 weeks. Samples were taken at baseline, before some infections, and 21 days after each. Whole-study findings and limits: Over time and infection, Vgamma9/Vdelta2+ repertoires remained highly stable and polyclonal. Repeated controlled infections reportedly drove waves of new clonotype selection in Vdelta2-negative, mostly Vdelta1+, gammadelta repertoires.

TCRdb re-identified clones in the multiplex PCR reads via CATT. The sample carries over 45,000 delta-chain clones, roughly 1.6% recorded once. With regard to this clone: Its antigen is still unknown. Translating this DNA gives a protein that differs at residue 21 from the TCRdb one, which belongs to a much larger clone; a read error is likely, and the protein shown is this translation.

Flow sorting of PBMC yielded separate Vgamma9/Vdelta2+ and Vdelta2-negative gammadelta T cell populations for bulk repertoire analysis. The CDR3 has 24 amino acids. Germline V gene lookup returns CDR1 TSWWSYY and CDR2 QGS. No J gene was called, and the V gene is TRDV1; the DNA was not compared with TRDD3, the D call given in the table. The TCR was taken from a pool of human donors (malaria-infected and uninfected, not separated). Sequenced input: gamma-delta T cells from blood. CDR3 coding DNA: TGTGCTCTTGGGGCCCGCCTTCCTACCAATAAACTGGGGGATACGGAGGTCAGATCCGATGACCTCATCTTT. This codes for CALGARLPTNKLGDTEVRSDDLIF.